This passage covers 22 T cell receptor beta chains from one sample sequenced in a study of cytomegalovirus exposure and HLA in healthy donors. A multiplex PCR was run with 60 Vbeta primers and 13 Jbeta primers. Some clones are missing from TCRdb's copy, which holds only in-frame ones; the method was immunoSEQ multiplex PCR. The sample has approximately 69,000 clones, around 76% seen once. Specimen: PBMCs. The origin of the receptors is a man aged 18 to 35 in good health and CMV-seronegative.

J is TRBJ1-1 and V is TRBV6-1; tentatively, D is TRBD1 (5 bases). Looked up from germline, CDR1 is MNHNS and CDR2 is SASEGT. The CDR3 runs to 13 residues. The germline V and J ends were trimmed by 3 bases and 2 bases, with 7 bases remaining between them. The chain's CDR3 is CASSETVNTEAFF. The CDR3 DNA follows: TGTGCCAGCAGTGAGACAGTTAACACTGAAGCTTTCTTT.

The CDR3: CASRKGGDYGYTF. The CDR3 nucleotides read TGTGCCAGCAGGAAAGGGGGAGACTATGGCTACACCTTC. The chain recombines TRBV6-1 with TRBJ1-2; D is perhaps TRBD1 (6 bases). Germline CDR1 and CDR2: MNHNS and SASEGT. With 6 bases removed from V and 3 bases from J, the gap between germline ends came to 11 bases. The CDR3 runs to 13 residues.

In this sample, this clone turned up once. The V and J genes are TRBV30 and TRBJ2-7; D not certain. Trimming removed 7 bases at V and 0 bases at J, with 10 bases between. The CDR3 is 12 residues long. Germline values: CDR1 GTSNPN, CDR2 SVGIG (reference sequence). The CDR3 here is CAFTESSYEQYF. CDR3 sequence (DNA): TGTGCCTTTACAGAGAGCTCCTACGAGCAGTACTTC.

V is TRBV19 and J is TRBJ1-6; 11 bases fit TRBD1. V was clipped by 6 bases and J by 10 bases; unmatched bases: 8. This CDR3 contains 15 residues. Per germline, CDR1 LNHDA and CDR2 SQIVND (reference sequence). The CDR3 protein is CASSPRDRGNSPLHF. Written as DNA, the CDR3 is TGTGCCAGTAGCCCCCGGGACAGGGGGAACTCACCCCTCCACTTT.

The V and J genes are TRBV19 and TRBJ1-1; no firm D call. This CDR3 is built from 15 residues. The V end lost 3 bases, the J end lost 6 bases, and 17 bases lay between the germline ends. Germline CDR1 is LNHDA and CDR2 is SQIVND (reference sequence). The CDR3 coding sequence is TGTGCCAGTAGTATCGGTCCAGAGGTATTCGCTGAAGCTTTCTTT. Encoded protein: CASSIGPEVFAEAFF.

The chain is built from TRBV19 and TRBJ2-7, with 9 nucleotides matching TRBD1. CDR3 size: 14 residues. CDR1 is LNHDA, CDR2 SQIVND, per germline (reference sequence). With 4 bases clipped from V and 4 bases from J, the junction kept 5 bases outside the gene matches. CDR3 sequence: CASSKGQGRYEQYF. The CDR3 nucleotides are TGTGCCAGTAGTAAGGGACAGGGAAGGTACGAGCAGTACTTC.

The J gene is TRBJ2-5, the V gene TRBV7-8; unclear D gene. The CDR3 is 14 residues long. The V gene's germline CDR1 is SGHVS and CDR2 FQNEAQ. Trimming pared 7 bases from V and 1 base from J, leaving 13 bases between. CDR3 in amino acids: CASTFTTRQETQYF. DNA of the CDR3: TGTGCCAGCACCTTTACTACTCGCCAAGAGACCCAGTACTTC.

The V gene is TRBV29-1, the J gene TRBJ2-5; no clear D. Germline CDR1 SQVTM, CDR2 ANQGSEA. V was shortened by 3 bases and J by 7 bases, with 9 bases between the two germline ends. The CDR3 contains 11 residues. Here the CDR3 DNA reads TGCAGCGTTGAGGGCCTAACGACCCAGTACTTC. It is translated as CSVEGLTTQYF. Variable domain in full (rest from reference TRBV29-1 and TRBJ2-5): SAVISQKPSRDICQRGTSLTIQCQVDSQVTMMFWYRQQPGQSLTLIATANQGSEATYESGFVIDKFPISRPNLTFSTLTVSNMSPEDSSIYLCSVEGLTTQYFGPGTRLLVL.

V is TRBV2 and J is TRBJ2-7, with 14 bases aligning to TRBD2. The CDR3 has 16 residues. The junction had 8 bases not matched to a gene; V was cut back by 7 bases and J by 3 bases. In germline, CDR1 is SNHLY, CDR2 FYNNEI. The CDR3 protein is CASKRTSGGQNYEQYF. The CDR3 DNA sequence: TGTGCCAGCAAGAGGACTAGCGGGGGGCAAAACTACGAGCAGTACTTC.

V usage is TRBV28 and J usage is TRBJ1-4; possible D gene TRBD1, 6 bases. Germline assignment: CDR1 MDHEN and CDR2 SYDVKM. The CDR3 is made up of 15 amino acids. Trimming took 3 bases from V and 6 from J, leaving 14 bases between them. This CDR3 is CASSFPGAHHEKLFF. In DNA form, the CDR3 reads TGTGCCAGCAGTTTCCCAGGGGCGCATCATGAAAAACTGTTTTTT.

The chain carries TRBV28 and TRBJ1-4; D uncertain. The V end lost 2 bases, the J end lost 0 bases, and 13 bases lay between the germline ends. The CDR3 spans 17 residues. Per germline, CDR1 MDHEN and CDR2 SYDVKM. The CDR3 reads CASSLVVVGATNEKLFF. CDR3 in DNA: TGTGCCAGCAGTTTAGTGGTCGTGGGAGCAACTAATGAAAAACTGTTTTTT.

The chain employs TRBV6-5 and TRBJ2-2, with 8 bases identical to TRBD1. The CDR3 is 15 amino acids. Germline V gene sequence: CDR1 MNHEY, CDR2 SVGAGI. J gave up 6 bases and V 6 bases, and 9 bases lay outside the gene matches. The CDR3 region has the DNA TGTGCCAGCAGAAGGACAGGGATTACGTCCGGGGAGCTGTTTTTT. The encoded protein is CASRRTGITSGELFF.

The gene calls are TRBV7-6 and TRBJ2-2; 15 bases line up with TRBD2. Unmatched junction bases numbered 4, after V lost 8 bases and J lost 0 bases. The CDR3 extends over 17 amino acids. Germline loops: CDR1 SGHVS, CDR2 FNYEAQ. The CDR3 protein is CASGGLAGGSNTGELFF. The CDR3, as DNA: TGTGCCAGCGGTGGACTAGCGGGGGGGTCGAACACCGGGGAGCTGTTTTTT.

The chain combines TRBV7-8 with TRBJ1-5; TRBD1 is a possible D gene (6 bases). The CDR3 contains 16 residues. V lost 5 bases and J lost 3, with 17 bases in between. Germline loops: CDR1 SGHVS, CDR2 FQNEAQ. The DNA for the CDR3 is TGTGCCAGCAGCCCCAGGCCGGGGGGCTTCAATCAGCCCCAGCATTTT. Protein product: CASSPRPGGFNQPQHF.

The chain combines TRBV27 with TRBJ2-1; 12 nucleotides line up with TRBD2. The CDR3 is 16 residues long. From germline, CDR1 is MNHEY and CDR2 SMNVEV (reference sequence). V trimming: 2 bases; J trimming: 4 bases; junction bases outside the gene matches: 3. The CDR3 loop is CASSLLAGGPYNEQFF. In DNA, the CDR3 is TGTGCCAGCAGTTTACTAGCGGGGGGGCCTTACAATGAGCAGTTCTTC.

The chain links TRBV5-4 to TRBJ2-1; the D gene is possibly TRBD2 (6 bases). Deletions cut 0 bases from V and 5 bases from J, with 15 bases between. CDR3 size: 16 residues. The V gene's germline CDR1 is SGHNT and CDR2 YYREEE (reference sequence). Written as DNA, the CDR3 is TGTGCCAGCAGCTTGGCGACCGGGGGTGGGCACAATGAGCAGTTCTTC. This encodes CASSLATGGGHNEQFF. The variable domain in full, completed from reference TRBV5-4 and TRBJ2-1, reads ETGVTQSPTHLIKTRGQQVTLRCSSQSGHNTVSWYQQALGQGPQFIFQYYREEENGRGNFPPRFSGLQFPNYSSELNVNALELDDSALYLCASSLATGGGHNEQFFGPGTRLTVL.

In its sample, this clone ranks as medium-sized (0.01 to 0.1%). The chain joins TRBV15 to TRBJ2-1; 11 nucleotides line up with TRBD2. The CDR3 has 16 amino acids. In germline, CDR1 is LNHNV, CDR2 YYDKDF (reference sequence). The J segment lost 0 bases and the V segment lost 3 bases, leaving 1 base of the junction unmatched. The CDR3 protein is CATSRGLADSYNEQFF. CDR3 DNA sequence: TGTGCCACCAGCAGGGGACTAGCGGACTCCTACAATGAGCAGTTCTTC.

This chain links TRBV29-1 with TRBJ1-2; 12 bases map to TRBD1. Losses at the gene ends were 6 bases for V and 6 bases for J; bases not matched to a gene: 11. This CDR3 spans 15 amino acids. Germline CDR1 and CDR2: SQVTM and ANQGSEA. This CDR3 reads CSVAEGQGARNGYTF. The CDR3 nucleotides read TGCAGCGTGGCAGAGGGACAGGGGGCGCGGAATGGCTACACCTTC.

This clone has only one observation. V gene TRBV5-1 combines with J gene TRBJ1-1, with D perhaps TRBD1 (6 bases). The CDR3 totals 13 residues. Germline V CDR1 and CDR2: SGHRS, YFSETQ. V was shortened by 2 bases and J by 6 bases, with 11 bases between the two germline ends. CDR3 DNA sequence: TGCGCCAGCAGCTTATTACAGGGTTCTGAAGCTTTCTTT. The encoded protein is CASSLLQGSEAFF.

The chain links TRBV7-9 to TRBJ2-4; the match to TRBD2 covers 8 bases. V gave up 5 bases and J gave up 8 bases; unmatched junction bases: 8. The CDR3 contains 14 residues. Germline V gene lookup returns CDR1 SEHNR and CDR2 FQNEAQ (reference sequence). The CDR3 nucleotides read TGTGCCAGCAGCACCAGTAGCGGGGCGGACATTCAGTACTTC. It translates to CASSTSSGADIQYF. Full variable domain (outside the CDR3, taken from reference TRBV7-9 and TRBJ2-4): DTGVSQNPRHKITKRGQNVTFRCDPISEHNRLYWYRQTLGQGPEFLTYFQNEAQLEKSRLLSDRFSAERPKGSFSTLEIQRTEQGDSAMYLCASSTSSGADIQYFGAGTRLSVL.

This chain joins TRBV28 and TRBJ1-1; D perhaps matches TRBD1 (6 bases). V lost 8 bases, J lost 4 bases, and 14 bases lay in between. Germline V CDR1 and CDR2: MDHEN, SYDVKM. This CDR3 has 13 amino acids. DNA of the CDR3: TGTGCCAGCCATACACAGGGTGTCACTGAAGCTTTCTTT. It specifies CASHTQGVTEAFF.

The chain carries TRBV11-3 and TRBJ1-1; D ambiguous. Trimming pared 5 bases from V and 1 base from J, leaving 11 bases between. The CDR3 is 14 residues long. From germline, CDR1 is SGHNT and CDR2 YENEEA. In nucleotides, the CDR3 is TGTGCCAGCAGCCCCCTATTTCAGAACACTGAAGCTTTCTTT. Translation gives CASSPLFQNTEAFF.